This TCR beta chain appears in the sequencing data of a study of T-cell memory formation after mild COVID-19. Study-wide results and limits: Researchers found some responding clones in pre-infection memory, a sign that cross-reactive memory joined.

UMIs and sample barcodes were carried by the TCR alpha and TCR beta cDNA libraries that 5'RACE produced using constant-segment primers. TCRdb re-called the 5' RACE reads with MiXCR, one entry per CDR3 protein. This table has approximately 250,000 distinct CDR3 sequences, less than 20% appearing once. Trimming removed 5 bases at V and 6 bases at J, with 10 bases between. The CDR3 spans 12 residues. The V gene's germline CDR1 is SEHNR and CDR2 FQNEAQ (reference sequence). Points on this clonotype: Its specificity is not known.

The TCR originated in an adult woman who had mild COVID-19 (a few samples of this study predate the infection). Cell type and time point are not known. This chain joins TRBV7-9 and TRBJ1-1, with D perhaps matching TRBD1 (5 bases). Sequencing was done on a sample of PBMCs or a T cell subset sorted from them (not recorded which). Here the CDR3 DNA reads TGTGCCAGCAGCCCACAGGTAGCTGAAGCTTTCTTT. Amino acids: CASSPQVAEAFF.